The rows below give T cell receptor beta chains drawn from one sample of a study of T cell repertoires in cytomegalovirus infection. Via MiXCR, TCRdb re-called the reads, giving one row per CDR3 protein. The sample has around 100,000 distinct CDR3 sequences; 10% are singletons. Their antigen targets remain unknown. Sequenced input: PBMCs, sequenced either directly or after in vitro stimulation (not recorded which). These receptors were taken from a human donor in good health (CMV status not recorded). Some clones in this sample may be carry-over from other donors' samples. Both conserved end residues are part of each CDR3. D genes are given only for firm matches. Only part of the rows carry a size: once, few, many, or a class if the clone is expanded.

13	TRBV6-1	.	TRBJ2-7	TRBD1	TGTGCCAGCAGTGAGGGACAGACCTACGAGCAGTACTTC	CASSEGQTYEQYF
13	TRBV19	.	TRBJ1-1	.	TGTGCCAGTATCCCTCTGACGAACACTGAAGCTTTCTTT	CASIPLTNTEAFF
15	TRBV20-1	.	TRBJ2-1	TRBD2	TGCAGTGCTGCCCGGACTAGCGGGAGGGCGGATGAGCAGTTCTTC	CSAARTSGRADEQFF
12	TRBV29-1	.	TRBJ1-1	.	TGCAGCGCCGCAGGGATGTACACTGAAGCTTTCTTT	CSAAGMYTEAFF
14	TRBV7-2	many	TRBJ1-2	TRBD1	TGTGCCAGCAGCTTAGTTGGACAGGACTATGGCTACACCTTC	CASSLVGQDYGYTF
14	TRBV7-9	few	TRBJ2-7	.	TGTGCCAGCAGCTTAAGGGCAGGGGCTTACGAGCAGTACTTC	CASSLRAGAYEQYF
11	TRBV12-3/TRBV12-4	few	TRBJ1-5	.	TGTGCCACCCGGGCCTATCAGCCCCAGCATTTT	CATRAYQPQHF
16	TRBV7-2	many	TRBJ2-1	TRBD2	TGTGCCAGCACTCCCCGCGGGGCGGGAGGGGGCAATGAGCAGTTCTTC	CASTPRGAGGGNEQFF
12	TRBV19	few	TRBJ2-2	.	TGTGCCAGTAGCCCGAGATCCGGGGAGCTGTTTTTT	CASSPRSGELFF
15	TRBV13	.	TRBJ1-1	.	TGTGCCAGCAGCTTAGCGGGTAGCCGGCACACTGAAGCTTTCTTT	CASSLAGSRHTEAFF
13	TRBV7-9	many	TRBJ2-7	TRBD1	TGTGCCAGCAGCGGACAGGGCTCCTACGAGCAGTACTTC	CASSGQGSYEQYF
15	TRBV20-1	few	TRBJ1-3	.	TGCAGTGCCCCGATGGATGGGGTGGGGGGAAACACCATATATTTT	CSAPMDGVGGNTIYF
13	TRBV12-3/TRBV12-4	many	TRBJ1-5	.	TGTGCCAGCAGTTTTCAGCTTAATCAGCCCCAGCATTTT	CASSFQLNQPQHF
16	TRBV28	few	TRBJ1-2	.	TGTGCCAGCAGTCCGCCGGGGGTCCAAGCTAACTATGGCTACACCTTC	CASSPPGVQANYGYTF
11	TRBV20-1	.	TRBJ2-3	.	TGCAGTGCTACCGTAGTAGATACGCAGTATTTT	CSATVVDTQYF
14	TRBV30	few	TRBJ1-1	.	TGTGCCTGGAGTGTAGGCACAATGAACACTGAAGCTTTCTTT	CAWSVGTMNTEAFF
13	TRBV20-1	.	TRBJ1-1	TRBD1	TGCAGTGCTAGAGTCGGGACAGACATTGAAGCTTTCTTT	CSARVGTDIEAFF
15	TRBV19	many	TRBJ1-6	TRBD1	TGTGCCAGTAGTCCTCGACAGGGGTTCAATTCACCCCTCCACTTT	CASSPRQGFNSPLHF
14	TRBV28	few	TRBJ1-2	.	TGTGCCAGCAGTTCGTCACAGGGTTACTATGGCTACACCTTC	CASSSSQGYYGYTF
13	TRBV12-3/TRBV12-4	.	TRBJ2-5	.	TGTGCCAGCAGTCGTAATCGTTGGGAGACCCAGTACTTC	CASSRNRWETQYF
12	TRBV9	many	TRBJ1-3	.	TGTGCCAGCAGGGGCTCTGGAAACACCATATATTTT	CASRGSGNTIYF
17	TRBV4-1	many	TRBJ2-3	TRBD1	TGCGCCAGCAGCCCAAGACCATCGACAGGGGGGACAGATACGCAGTATTTT	CASSPRPSTGGTDTQYF
18	TRBV6-2/TRBV6-3	.	TRBJ2-1	TRBD2	TGTGCCAGCAGTTACCCTTTAGAGTCGGGACTAGACTACAATGAGCAGTTCTTC	CASSYPLESGLDYNEQFF
15	TRBV6-6	few	TRBJ2-4	.	TGTGCCAGCAGTTACCCCCGGGACGGACAAAACATTCAGTACTTC	CASSYPRDGQNIQYF
15	TRBV7-9	many	TRBJ2-1	TRBD2	TGTGCCAGCACCCCGGCGAGCGGGAGATACAATGAGCAGTTCTTC	CASTPASGRYNEQFF
14	TRBV18	few	TRBJ2-1	.	TGTGCCAGCTCACCACCAACAGCCGACGATGAGCAGTTCTTC	CASSPPTADDEQFF
13	TRBV7-2	many	TRBJ1-2	.	TGTGCCAGCAGCTTAGACGCGGGATATGGCTACACCTTC	CASSLDAGYGYTF